The 30 T cell receptor beta chains given below trace back to one sample, sequenced in a study of lymphopenia after photon versus proton radiotherapy. The table came from immunoSEQ multiplex PCR; TCRdb's copy has only in-frame clones and leaves some out. This table holds tens of thousands of clones, approximately 90% found once. Specimen: peripheral blood, collected from a patient treated with proton-based radiotherapy. The receptors shown here come from an elderly man with esophageal cancer.

The gene calls are TRBV5-4 and TRBJ1-6, with 9 bases aligning to TRBD1. The CDR3 spans 15 residues. Germline trimming cut 3 bases from V and 5 bases from J; bases unmatched to any gene: 3. Germline-derived CDR1 and CDR2 are SGHNT and YYREEE (reference sequence). This CDR3 reads CASSSRDRDNSPLHF. The CDR3 DNA sequence: TGTGCCAGCAGCTCCCGGGACAGGGATAATTCACCCCTCCACTTT. Based on the CDR3 plus reference TRBV5-4 and TRBJ1-6, the full variable domain is ETGVTQSPTHLIKTRGQQVTLRCSSQSGHNTVSWYQQALGQGPQFIFQYYREEENGRGNFPPRFSGLQFPNYSSELNVNALELDDSALYLCASSSRDRDNSPLHFGNGTRLTVT.

This clone is medium-sized in the sample. The CDR3: CASSVSSPNQPQHF. The CDR3 region has the DNA TGCGCCAGCAGCGTCAGTAGCCCTAATCAGCCCCAGCATTTT. V usage is TRBV5-1 and J usage is TRBJ1-5; D gene uncertain. Trimming took off 4 bases at V and 4 bases at J, with 12 bases between the two ends. Germline V gene data show CDR1 as SGHRS and CDR2 as YFSETQ. The CDR3 consists of 14 residues.

This chain uses TRBV6-4 with TRBJ2-2; 13 positions agree with TRBD2. The germline V gene encodes CDR1 MRHNA and CDR2 SNTAGT. The J segment lost 5 bases and the V segment lost 5 bases, leaving 5 bases of the junction unmatched. The CDR3 covers 16 residues. The DNA for the CDR3 is TGTGCCAGCAGTATGGGACTAGCGGGGTCGACCGGGGAGCTGTTTTTT. Translating gives CASSMGLAGSTGELFF.

CDR3 amino acids: CASSPREVHYGYTF. The CDR3 DNA follows: TGTGCCAGTAGTCCCCGGGAGGTCCACTATGGCTACACCTTC. This chain links TRBV19 with TRBJ1-2, with D hard to call. CDR3 length: 14 residues. Germline lookup yields CDR1 LNHDA and CDR2 SQIVND (reference sequence). Trimming removed 5 bases at V and 3 bases at J, with 13 bases between.

The V and J genes are TRBV2 and TRBJ1-5; D is unresolved. The CDR3 runs to 16 residues. Germline CDR1 is SNHLY and CDR2 is FYNNEI. Trimming removed 4 bases at V and 2 bases at J, with 15 bases between. The CDR3 spells CASSGEGRIGNQPQHF. The CDR3 coding sequence is TGTGCCAGCAGTGGGGAGGGCAGAATCGGCAATCAGCCCCAGCATTTT.

This chain links TRBV6-5 with TRBJ2-2; D is ambiguous. Germline lookup yields CDR1 MNHEY and CDR2 SVGAGI. CDR3 size: 14 residues. V was shortened by 6 bases and J by 4 bases, with 12 bases between the two germline ends. CDR3: CASSPSYRTGELFF. As DNA, the CDR3 is TGTGCCAGCAGCCCGAGTTATCGCACCGGGGAGCTGTTTTTT.

The chain combines TRBV11-2 with TRBJ1-1, with TRBD1 identical over 8 bases. Germline trimming cut 3 bases from V and 8 bases from J; bases unmatched to any gene: 2. Germline CDR1 and CDR2: SGHAT and FQNNGV. CDR3 length: 12 residues. The CDR3 spells CASSFRGREAFF. DNA for the CDR3: TGTGCCAGCAGCTTCAGGGGGCGCGAAGCTTTCTTT.

The chain carries TRBV5-1 and TRBJ1-3; 8 bases match TRBD1. Germline assignment: CDR1 SGHRS and CDR2 YFSETQ. The V segment lost 0 bases and the J segment 0 bases; nucleotides outside the gene matches: 8. The CDR3 is 18 residues long. CDR3 residues: CASSLASGGEHSGNTIYF. The CDR3 DNA sequence: TGCGCCAGCAGCTTGGCCTCAGGGGGCGAACACTCTGGAAACACCATATATTTT.

The rearrangement uses TRBV18 and TRBJ1-6, with 11 positions matching TRBD1. This CDR3 is built from 16 residues. From germline, CDR1 is KGHSH and CDR2 LQKENI. The V gene end was trimmed by 4 bases and the J gene end by 7 bases; junction bases not matched to a gene: 6. CDR3 in amino acids: CASSLTGTGGNSPLHF. Here the CDR3 DNA reads TGTGCCAGCTCACTCACTGGGACAGGGGGAAATTCACCCCTCCACTTT.

This clone was found once. The CDR3 DNA follows: TGTGCCAGCAGCTTATGGGTACGGGCAGAGACCCAGTACTTC. Translation gives CASSLWVRAETQYF. J is TRBJ2-5 and V is TRBV7-2; D is uncertain. V was shortened by 2 bases and J by 4 bases, with 11 bases between the two germline ends. The V gene's germline CDR1 is SGHTA and CDR2 FQGNSA. The CDR3 length is 14 residues.

The CDR3 DNA reads TGTGCCAGCAGCCTAAATCAGGGGGATACGCAGTATTTT. It codes for CASSLNQGDTQYF. This chain joins TRBV7-2 and TRBJ2-3; possibly TRBD1 for D (6 bases). Germline V gene data show CDR1 as SGHTA and CDR2 as FQGNSA. The CDR3 spans 13 residues. V was trimmed by 5 bases and J by 6 bases, leaving 12 bases between them. Based on the CDR3 plus reference TRBV7-2 and TRBJ2-3, the full variable domain is GAGVSQSPSNKVTEKGKDVELRCDPISGHTALYWYRQSLGQGLEFLIYFQGNSAPDKSGLPSDRFSAERTGGSVSTLTIQRTQQEDSAVYLCASSLNQGDTQYFGPGTRLTVL.

For the CDR3, the DNA is TGTGCCAGCAGCTTGGGACAGGGGGAAGCAGATACGCAGTATTTT. Translated: CASSLGQGEADTQYF. This chain connects TRBV5-6 to TRBJ2-3; 9 bases are shared with TRBD1. The CDR3 extends over 15 amino acids. Losses at the gene ends were 0 bases for V and 4 bases for J; bases not matched to a gene: 3. The germline CDR1 and CDR2 sequences are SGHDT and YYEEEE. Variable domain in full (rest from reference TRBV5-6 and TRBJ2-3): DAGVTQSPTHLIKTRGQQVTLRCSPKSGHDTVSWYQQALGQGPQFIFQYYEEEERQRGNFPDRFSGHQFPNYSSELNVNALLLGDSALYLCASSLGQGEADTQYFGPGTRLTVL.

The CDR3 nucleotides are TGTGCCAGCAGCTTAATAACAGGGAACTACAATGAGCAGTTCTTC. Translated, it gives CASSLITGNYNEQFF. The V gene is TRBV7-8, the J gene TRBJ2-1; TRBD1 is a possible D gene (6 bases). V lost 2 bases and J lost 3, with 11 bases in between. CDR1 SGHVS and CDR2 FQNEAQ come from the germline V gene. The CDR3 is 15 amino acids.

V usage is TRBV9 and J usage is TRBJ1-2; D is ambiguous. The V gene's germline CDR1 is SGDLS and CDR2 YYNGEE. This CDR3 is built from 13 residues. The germline V and J ends were trimmed by 4 bases and 2 bases, with 9 bases remaining between them. The CDR3 DNA reads as TGTGCCAGCAGCAACGGGGAGAACTATGGCTACACCTTC. It specifies CASSNGENYGYTF. Looking up the rest from reference TRBV9 and TRBJ1-2 gives the full variable domain: DSGVTQTPKHLITATGQRVTLRCSPRSGDLSVYWYQQSLDQGLQFLIQYYNGEERAKGNILERFSAQQFPDLHSELNLSSLELGDSALYFCASSNGENYGYTFGSGTRLTVV.

This chain links TRBV11-2 with TRBJ1-4; 10 nucleotides line up with TRBD1. CDR3 length equals 14 residues. V was clipped by 4 bases and J by 7 bases; unmatched bases: 3. Germline V gene lookup returns CDR1 SGHAT and CDR2 FQNNGV. The CDR3 loop reads CASSSRDRGEKLFF. As DNA, the CDR3 is TGTGCCAGCAGCTCCCGGGACAGGGGTGAAAAACTGTTTTTT.

The gene calls are TRBV7-9 and TRBJ1-2, with D uncertain. Trimming shortened V by 5 bases and J by 7 bases, and 14 bases separated the two germline ends. CDR3 length equals 13 residues. Germline-derived CDR1 and CDR2 are SEHNR and FQNEAQ (reference sequence). The CDR3 loop is CASSLGSVSGYTF. DNA of the CDR3: TGTGCCAGCAGCCTTGGGTCCGTCTCTGGCTACACCTTC.

This sequence joins TRBV7-8 and TRBJ2-1, with D possibly TRBD1 on 6 matching bases. Germline assignment: CDR1 SGHVS and CDR2 FQNEAQ. Trimming cost V 4 bases and J 7 bases, with 23 bases left between them. The CDR3 sequence is 17 residues long. The CDR3 protein is CASSSSPRTVPGNEQFF. CDR3 DNA sequence: TGTGCCAGCAGCTCCTCTCCTAGGACAGTGCCGGGGAATGAGCAGTTCTTC.

J is TRBJ1-5 and V is TRBV18, with TRBD1 matching 8 bases. The CDR3 contains 16 residues. J was trimmed by 2 bases and V by 3 bases; bases with no gene match: 6. The germline gives CDR1 KGHSH, CDR2 LQKENI. DNA of the CDR3: TGTGCCAGCTCACCGTACGGGGGACAGGGCAATCAGCCCCAGCATTTT. Translation: CASSPYGGQGNQPQHF.

Only a few counts were recorded for this clone. The V gene is TRBV9, the J gene TRBJ1-6, with D unresolved. The CDR3 consists of 14 residues. V shed 0 bases and J shed 6 bases, with 7 bases lying between them. The V gene's germline CDR1 is SGDLS and CDR2 YYNGEE. The CDR3, as DNA: TGTGCCAGCAGCGTAGTGGCGGGTAATTCACCCCTCCACTTT. The encoded protein is CASSVVAGNSPLHF.

This chain joins TRBV6-1 and TRBJ1-1; no definite D call. Trimming cost V 3 bases and J 3 bases, with 8 bases left between them. From germline, CDR1 is MNHNS and CDR2 SASEGT. The CDR3 sequence is 13 residues long. The CDR3 nucleotides are TGTGCCAGCAGTGAGTGGCCATACACTGAAGCTTTCTTT. Protein: CASSEWPYTEAFF.

This chain joins TRBV7-2 and TRBJ1-4, with 7 bases that match TRBD1. This CDR3 spans 14 amino acids. The J segment lost 6 bases and the V segment lost 6 bases, leaving 7 bases of the junction unmatched. Germline V gene lookup returns CDR1 SGHTA and CDR2 FQGNSA. The CDR3 here is CASRPGQPYEKLFF. CDR3 nucleotides: TGTGCCAGCAGGCCGGGACAGCCCTATGAAAAACTGTTTTTT.

The rearrangement links TRBV14 to TRBJ2-5, with 14 bases matching TRBD2. The last part of the DNA fits TRBJ2-7 better; the J call may be wrong. Germline V CDR1 and CDR2: SGHDN, FVKESK. CDR3 length: 16 amino acids. CDR3 protein: CASSRGTSGRVYEQYF. CDR3 DNA: TGTGCCAGCAGCCGTGGGACTAGCGGGAGAGTATACGAGCAGTACTTC.

The rearrangement joins TRBV4-3 to TRBJ2-7, with a possible D match to TRBD1 (5 bases). V was trimmed by 0 bases and J by 6 bases, leaving 9 bases between them. The CDR3 spans 13 residues. Germline-derived CDR1 and CDR2 are LGHNA and YSLEER. This chain's CDR3 is CASSQDLGREQYF. The CDR3 DNA reads as TGCGCCAGCAGCCAAGATTTGGGGCGCGAGCAGTACTTC.

The V gene is TRBV2, the J gene TRBJ2-1, with unresolved D. V was cut by 3 bases and J by 0 bases, with 9 bases left in between. Germline CDR1 and CDR2: SNHLY and FYNNEI. This CDR3 region has 15 residues. CDR3 coding DNA: TGTGCCAGCAGTGAGCAGGTGACCTCCTACAATGAGCAGTTCTTC. Translated: CASSEQVTSYNEQFF.

The CDR3 DNA reads TGTGCCAGCAGCCCCCAAAGAGGGTACGGAAACACCATATATTTT. Translation: CASSPQRGYGNTIYF. The V call is TRBV7-2, the J call TRBJ1-3; no reliable D call. V lost 5 bases to trimming and J lost 4 bases, with 15 bases between them. Germline-derived CDR1 and CDR2 are SGHTA and FQGNSA. The CDR3 is 15 amino acids.

This chain links TRBV6-1 with TRBJ2-7, with D hard to call. V was trimmed by 9 bases and J by 2 bases, leaving 17 bases between them. CDR3 length: 14 amino acids. Germline CDR1 is MNHNS and CDR2 is SASEGT. CDR3 in DNA: TGTGCCAGTAAACCGGGCCCCACGACCTACGAGCAGTACTTC. It translates to CASKPGPTTYEQYF.

The J gene is TRBJ2-5, the V gene TRBV18, with 7 positions matching TRBD2. The CDR3 is 14 residues long. V was clipped by 3 bases and J by 4 bases; unmatched bases: 5. From germline, CDR1 is KGHSH and CDR2 LQKENI. In DNA form, the CDR3 reads TGTGCCAGCTCACCGCCGGCTAGCGGAGAGACCCAGTACTTC. Amino acids: CASSPPASGETQYF.

The chain links TRBV25-1 to TRBJ2-3; D is undetermined. The V gene's germline CDR1 is MGHDK and CDR2 SYGVNS. Trimming removed 6 bases from V and 0 bases from J, with 13 bases in between. There are 15 residues in the CDR3. In nucleotides, the CDR3 is TGTGCCAGCAGAACTACAGAATTTAGCACAGATACGCAGTATTTT. Its protein product is CASRTTEFSTDTQYF. Full variable domain (remainder filled in from reference TRBV25-1 and TRBJ2-3): EADIYQTPRYLVIGTGKKITLECSQTMGHDKMYWYQQDPGMELHLIHYSYGVNSTEKGDLSSESTVSRIRTEHFPLTLESARPSHTSQYLCASRTTEFSTDTQYFGPGTRLTVL.

The genes are TRBV5-4 and TRBJ2-7; TRBD1 agrees at 9 bases. Germline loops: CDR1 SGHNT, CDR2 YYREEE (reference sequence). Losses at the gene ends were 4 bases for V and 3 bases for J; bases not matched to a gene: 8. CDR3 length: 15 residues. The CDR3 loop reads CASSAMGQGGYEQYF. DNA for the CDR3: TGTGCCAGCAGCGCCATGGGACAGGGCGGCTACGAGCAGTACTTC.

By share of the sample, this clone is medium-sized. The chain recombines TRBV2 with TRBJ2-7, with D possibly being TRBD1 (6 bases). CDR1 and CDR2 (germline): SNHLY, FYNNEI. V was shortened by 4 bases and J by 1 base, with 8 bases between the two germline ends. The CDR3 totals 13 residues. The CDR3 DNA reads as TGTGCCAGCAGTGGGACAGCATCCTACGAGCAGTACTTC. Amino acids: CASSGTASYEQYF.